This is a list of T cell receptor beta chains from one sample in a study of control samples from healthy donors and cancer patients. Sequencing was performed with immunoSEQ multiplex PCR; in TCRdb, only in-frame clones are kept and a portion is missing. There are more than 85,000 clones in the sample; about 89% occur only once, and approximately 15% lies in the top ten. The sequenced sample consisted of blood. These receptors came from a woman between 50 and 59 years old in good health. The CDR3 runs from the conserved cysteine through the conserved F or W. The order of the fields is D gene, J gene, V gene, clone size, CDR3 protein, CDR3 DNA. D genes are given only for firm matches. For some rows the clone size is stated as once, few or many, or as a class when expanded; others skip it.

TRBD2,TRBJ2-3,TRBV9,-,CASSFQAGAMTDTQYF,TGTGCCAGCAGCTTCCAAGCGGGAGCGATGACAGATACGCAGTATTTT
-,TRBJ1-3,TRBV9,-,CASSPRETGPGNTIYF,TGTGCCAGCAGCCCGCGGGAGACCGGTCCAGGAAACACCATATATTTT
-,TRBJ2-1,TRBV29-1,-,CSVGLLEALGNEQFF,TGCAGCGTTGGTCTTCTGGAGGCCTTAGGGAATGAGCAGTTCTTC
-,TRBJ1-1,TRBV19,-,CASSTRRSGRDTEAFF,TGTGCCAGTAGTACGAGGCGGTCAGGGAGGGACACTGAAGCTTTCTTT
-,TRBJ2-5,TRBV3-1/TRBV3-2,few,CASSQGLGTQYF,TGTGCCAGCAGCCAAGGACTCGGGACCCAGTACTTC
-,TRBJ2-7,TRBV30,-,CAWRPASGIYEQYF,TGTGCCTGGAGACCAGCCTCTGGAATCTACGAGCAGTACTTC
-,TRBJ2-2,TRBV18,-,CASSPLASLMAPNTGELFF,TGTGCCAGCTCACCACTGGCGTCTTTAATGGCACCGAACACCGGGGAGCTGTTTTTT
-,TRBJ2-1,TRBV7-2,-,CASSARTDYNEQFF,TGTGCCAGCAGCGCTAGAACTGATTACAATGAGCAGTTCTTC
-,TRBJ1-2,TRBV28,-,CASRPSLGRNYGYTF,TGTGCCAGCAGACCCAGTCTGGGCAGAAACTATGGCTACACCTTC
-,TRBJ2-2,TRBV3-1/TRBV3-2,once,CASSPDILNTGELFF,TGTGCCAGCAGCCCCGACATCCTGAACACCGGGGAGCTGTTTTTT
-,TRBJ1-2,TRBV4-1,-,CASSQEGRNTF,TGCGCCAGCAGCCAAGAAGGGAGAAACACCTTC
TRBD1,TRBJ1-5,TRBV30,few,CAWSYQGGVSNQPQHF,TGTGCCTGGAGTTACCAGGGGGGCGTTAGCAATCAGCCCCAGCATTTT
-,TRBJ1-1,TRBV25-1,-,CASSESFRTEAFF,TGTGCCAGCAGTGAATCGTTTCGGACTGAAGCTTTCTTT
-,TRBJ2-4,TRBV3-1/TRBV3-2,-,CASSQDLNGDLINF,TGTGCCAGCAGCCAAGATCTGAACGGGGACTTAATTAACTTC
-,TRBJ1-1,TRBV5-4,-,CASSSAGNTEAFF,TGTGCCAGCAGCTCCGCGGGGAACACTGAAGCTTTCTTT
-,TRBJ1-6,TRBV13,-,CASSLGLGTGLSPLHF,TGTGCCAGCAGCTTAGGCTTAGGAACAGGCCTTTCACCCCTCCACTTT
-,TRBJ1-3,TRBV4-3,-,CASSQEPGGPGNTIYF,TGCGCCAGCAGCCAAGAACCCGGGGGACCCGGAAACACCATATATTTT
TRBD2,TRBJ2-5,TRBV4-1,-,CASSPGRGGQETQYF,TGCGCCAGCAGCCCCGGGAGGGGCGGACAAGAGACCCAGTACTTC
-,TRBJ2-5,TRBV21-1,-,CASSKARGQGSETQYF,TGTGCCAGCAGCAAAGCGCGCGGACAGGGGTCGGAGACCCAGTACTTC
TRBD1,TRBJ1-5,TRBV6-5,-,CASSYLTGANQPQHF,TGTGCCAGCAGTTACCTTACAGGGGCCAATCAGCCCCAGCATTTT